This entry is about one TCR beta chain. This same CDR3 is encoded by further DNA sequences in the sample. Amplification used 60 V beta primers and 13 J beta primers. Data came from immunoSEQ multiplex PCR; TCRdb stores just in-frame clones and leaves some out. The sample carries 95,000 or so clones, 70% to 90% recorded once. Trimming stripped 0 bases from V and 0 bases from J, with 7 bases between. From germline, CDR1 is SGHDT and CDR2 YYEEEE. The CDR3 spans 15 residues. This specimen comes from a study of glioma-infiltrating T cells after dendritic cell vaccination. Across the whole study: Three intradermal dendritic cell vaccine injections were given every two weeks.

Only patients with spare fresh-frozen tumor and over two years of follow-up were included. No glioblastoma patient carried an isocitrate dehydrogenase mutation. The sample here was blood, taken before dendritic cell vaccination. The chain recombines TRBV5-6 with TRBJ1-5; no reliable D call. The origin of this receptor is a human donor with glioblastoma. The CDR3 spells CASSLESYSNQPQHF. The CDR3 DNA is TGTGCCAGCAGCTTGGAATCTTATAGCAATCAGCCCCAGCATTTT.